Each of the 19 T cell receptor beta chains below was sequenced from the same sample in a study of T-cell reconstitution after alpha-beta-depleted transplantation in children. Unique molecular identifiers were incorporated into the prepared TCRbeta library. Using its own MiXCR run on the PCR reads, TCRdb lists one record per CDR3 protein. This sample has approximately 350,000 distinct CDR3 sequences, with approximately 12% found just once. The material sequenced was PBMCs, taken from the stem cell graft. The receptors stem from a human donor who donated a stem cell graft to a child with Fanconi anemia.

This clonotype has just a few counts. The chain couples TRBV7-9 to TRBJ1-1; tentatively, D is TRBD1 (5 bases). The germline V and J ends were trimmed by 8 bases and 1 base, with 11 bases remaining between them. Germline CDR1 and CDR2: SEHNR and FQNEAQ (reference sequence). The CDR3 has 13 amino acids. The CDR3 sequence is CASCTGANTEAFF. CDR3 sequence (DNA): TGTGCCAGCTGCACTGGGGCGAACACTGAAGCTTTCTTT.

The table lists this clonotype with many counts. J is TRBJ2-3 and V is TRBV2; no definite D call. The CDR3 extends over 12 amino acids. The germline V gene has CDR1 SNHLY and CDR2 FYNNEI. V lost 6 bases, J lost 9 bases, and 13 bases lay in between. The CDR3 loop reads CASSGAYQTQYF. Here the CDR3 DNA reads TGTGCCAGCAGCGGAGCCTACCAAACGCAGTATTTT.

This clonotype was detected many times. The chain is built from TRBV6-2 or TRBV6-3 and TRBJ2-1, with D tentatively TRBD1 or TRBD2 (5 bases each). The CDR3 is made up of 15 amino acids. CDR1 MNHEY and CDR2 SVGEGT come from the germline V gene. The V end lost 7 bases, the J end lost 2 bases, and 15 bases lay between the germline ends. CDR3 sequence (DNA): TGTGCCAGCACGTCTTGGGGGTTGACCTACAATGAGCAGTTCTTC. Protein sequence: CASTSWGLTYNEQFF.

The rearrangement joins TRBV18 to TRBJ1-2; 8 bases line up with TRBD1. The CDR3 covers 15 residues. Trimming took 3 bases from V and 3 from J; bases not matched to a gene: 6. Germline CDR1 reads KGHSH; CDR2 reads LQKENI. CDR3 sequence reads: CASSPRDRRDYGYTF. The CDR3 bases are TGTGCCAGCTCACCGCGGGACAGGAGGGACTATGGCTACACCTTC.

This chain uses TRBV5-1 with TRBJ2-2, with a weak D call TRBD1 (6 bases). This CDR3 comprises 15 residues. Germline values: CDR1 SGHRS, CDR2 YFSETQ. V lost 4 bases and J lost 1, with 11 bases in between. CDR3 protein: CASSDTGKNTGELFF. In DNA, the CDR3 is TGCGCCAGCAGCGATACAGGGAAGAACACCGGGGAGCTGTTTTTT. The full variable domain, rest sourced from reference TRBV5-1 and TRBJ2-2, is KAGVTQTPRYLIKTRGQQVTLSCSPISGHRSVSWYQQTPGQGLQFLFEYFSETQRNKGNFPGRFSGRQFSNSRSEMNVSTLELGDSALYLCASSDTGKNTGELFFGEGSRLTVL.

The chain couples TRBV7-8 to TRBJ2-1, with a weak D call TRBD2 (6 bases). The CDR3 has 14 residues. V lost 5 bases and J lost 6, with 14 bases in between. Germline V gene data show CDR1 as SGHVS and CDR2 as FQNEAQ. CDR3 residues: CASSLDGGVNEQFF. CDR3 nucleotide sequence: TGTGCCAGCAGCCTAGACGGGGGAGTCAATGAGCAGTTCTTC.

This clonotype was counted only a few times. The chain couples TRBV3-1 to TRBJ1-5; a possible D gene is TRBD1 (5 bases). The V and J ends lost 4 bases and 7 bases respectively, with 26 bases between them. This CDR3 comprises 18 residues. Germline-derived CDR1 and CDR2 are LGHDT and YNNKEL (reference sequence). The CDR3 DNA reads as TGTGCCAGCAGCCGAAGCACCTCAGGGTCTGGGGATGCCCAGCCCCAGCATTTT. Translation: CASSRSTSGSGDAQPQHF.

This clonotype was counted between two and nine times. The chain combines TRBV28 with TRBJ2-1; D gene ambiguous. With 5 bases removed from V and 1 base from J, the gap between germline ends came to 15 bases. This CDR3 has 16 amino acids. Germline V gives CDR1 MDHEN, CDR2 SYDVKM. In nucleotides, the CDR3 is TGTGCCAGCAGTCCAGCACAGATGCCGTCCTACAATGAGCAGTTCTTC. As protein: CASSPAQMPSYNEQFF. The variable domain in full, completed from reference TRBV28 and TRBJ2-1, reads DVKVTQSSRYLVKRTGEKVFLECVQDMDHENMFWYRQDPGLGLRLIYFSYDVKMKEKGDIPEGYSVSREKKERFSLILESASTNQTSMYLCASSPAQMPSYNEQFFGPGTRLTVL.

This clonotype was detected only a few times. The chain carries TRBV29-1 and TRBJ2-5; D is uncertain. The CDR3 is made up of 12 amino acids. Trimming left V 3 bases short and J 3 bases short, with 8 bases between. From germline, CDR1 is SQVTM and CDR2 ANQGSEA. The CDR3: CSVDPSEETQYF. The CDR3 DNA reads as TGCAGCGTTGACCCGAGTGAAGAGACCCAGTACTTC.

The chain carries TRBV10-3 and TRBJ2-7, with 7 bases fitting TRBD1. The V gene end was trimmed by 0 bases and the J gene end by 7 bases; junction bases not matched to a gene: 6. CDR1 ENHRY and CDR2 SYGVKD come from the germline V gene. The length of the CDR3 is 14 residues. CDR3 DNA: TGTGCCATCAGTGAGTCTACAGGGGTTCGGGAGCAGTACTTC. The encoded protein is CAISESTGVREQYF.

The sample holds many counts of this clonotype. CDR3 sequence reads: CASSLTLLAGSSYEQYF. The CDR3 DNA reads TGCGCCAGCAGCCTCACTTTACTAGCGGGGAGCTCCTACGAGCAGTACTTC. The J gene is TRBJ2-7, the V gene TRBV5-1; TRBD2 matches at 10 bases. V shed 4 bases, J shed 0 bases, and the junction held 10 bases outside the gene matches. This CDR3 has 17 residues. Per the germline V gene, CDR1 is SGHRS and CDR2 is YFSETQ. The whole variable domain, remainder taken from reference TRBV5-1 and TRBJ2-7, is KAGVTQTPRYLIKTRGQQVTLSCSPISGHRSVSWYQQTPGQGLQFLFEYFSETQRNKGNFPGRFSGRQFSNSRSEMNVSTLELGDSALYLCASSLTLLAGSSYEQYFGPGTRLTVT.

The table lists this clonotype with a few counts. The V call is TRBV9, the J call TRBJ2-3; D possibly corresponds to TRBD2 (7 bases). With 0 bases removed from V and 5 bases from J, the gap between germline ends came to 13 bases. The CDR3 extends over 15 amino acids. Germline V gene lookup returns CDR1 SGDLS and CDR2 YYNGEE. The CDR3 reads CASSVEGGALDTQYF. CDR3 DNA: TGTGCCAGCAGCGTAGAAGGGGGGGCCCTAGATACGCAGTATTTT.

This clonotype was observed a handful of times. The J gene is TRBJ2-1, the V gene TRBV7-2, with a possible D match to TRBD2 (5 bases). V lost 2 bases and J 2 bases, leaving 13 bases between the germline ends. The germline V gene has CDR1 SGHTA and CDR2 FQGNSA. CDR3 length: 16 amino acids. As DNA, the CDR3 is TGTGCCAGCAGCTTAAGTGCCACCGGGGCCTACAATGAGCAGTTCTTC. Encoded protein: CASSLSATGAYNEQFF. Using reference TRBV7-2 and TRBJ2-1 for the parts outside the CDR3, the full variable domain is GAGVSQSPSNKVTEKGKDVELRCDPISGHTALYWYRQSLGQGLEFLIYFQGNSAPDKSGLPSDRFSAERTGGSVSTLTIQRTQQEDSAVYLCASSLSATGAYNEQFFGPGTRLTVL.

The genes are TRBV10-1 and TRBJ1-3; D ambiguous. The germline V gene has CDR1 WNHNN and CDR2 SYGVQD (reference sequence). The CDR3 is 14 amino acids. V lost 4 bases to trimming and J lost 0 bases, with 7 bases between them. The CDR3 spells CASSATVSGNTIYF. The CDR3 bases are TGCGCCAGCAGTGCCACAGTCTCTGGAAACACCATATATTTT.

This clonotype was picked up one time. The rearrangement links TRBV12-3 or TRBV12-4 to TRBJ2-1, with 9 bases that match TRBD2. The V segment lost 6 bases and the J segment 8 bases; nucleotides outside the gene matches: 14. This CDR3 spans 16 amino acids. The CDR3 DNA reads TGTGCCAGCAGCCCAGAAACTAGCGGGCTTAGATATGAGCAGTTCTTC. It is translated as CASSPETSGLRYEQFF.

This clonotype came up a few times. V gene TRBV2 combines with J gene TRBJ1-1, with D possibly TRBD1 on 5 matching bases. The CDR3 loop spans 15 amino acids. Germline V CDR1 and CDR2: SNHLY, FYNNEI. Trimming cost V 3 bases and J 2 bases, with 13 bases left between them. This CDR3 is CASSDKRGSNTEAFF. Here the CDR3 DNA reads TGTGCCAGCAGTGATAAGAGGGGTTCCAACACTGAAGCTTTCTTT.

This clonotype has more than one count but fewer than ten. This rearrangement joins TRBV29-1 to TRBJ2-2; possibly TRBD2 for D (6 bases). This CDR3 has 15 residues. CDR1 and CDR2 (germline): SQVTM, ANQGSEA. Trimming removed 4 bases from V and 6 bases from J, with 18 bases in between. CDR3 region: CSVGGGDGGAGELFF. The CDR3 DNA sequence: TGCAGCGTTGGGGGAGGAGACGGGGGAGCCGGGGAGCTGTTTTTT.

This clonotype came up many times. In nucleotides, the CDR3 is TGTGCCACACGACAGGGTGGGAATGAGCAGTTCTTC. Its protein is CATRQGGNEQFF. This chain joins TRBV10-3 and TRBJ2-1; 7 bases map to TRBD1. Germline lookup yields CDR1 ENHRY and CDR2 SYGVKD. With V trimmed by 10 bases and J by 7 bases, 7 bases remained unmatched. The CDR3 has 12 amino acids.

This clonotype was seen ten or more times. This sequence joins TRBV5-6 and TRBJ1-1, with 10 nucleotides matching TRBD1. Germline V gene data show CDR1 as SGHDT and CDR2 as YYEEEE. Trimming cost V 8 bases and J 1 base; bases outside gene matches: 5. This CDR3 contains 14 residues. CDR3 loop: CASGTGVRNTEAFF. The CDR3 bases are TGTGCCAGTGGGACAGGGGTCCGGAACACTGAAGCTTTCTTT.